This TCR beta chain was profiled in a study of T cells in Graves' hyperthyroidism and ophthalmopathy. Between the trimmed V and J ends, which lost 3 bases and 1 base, there was a span of 6 bases. The CDR3 loop spans 13 amino acids. Germline V gene lookup returns CDR1 ENHRY and CDR2 SYGVKD. This clonotype occurred a few times. Antigen: not known. Study-wide results and caveats: A 13 V-J model separated ophthalmopathy from stable hyperthyroidism. Ophthalmopathy was model-predicted a median 6.5 months pre-onset.

Amplified TCR beta CDR3 regions derived from RNA transcripts. A first-round RT-PCR of the TCR CDR3 used the HTBI primer set. TCRdb re-analysed the multiplex PCR reads in MiXCR, keeping a single row per CDR3 protein. The data show approximately 370,000 distinct CDR3 sequences, about 18% seen once. Patients having uncontrolled infection, another autoimmune disease, pregnancy or lactation were not included. Thyroid ultrasound, orbital computed tomography, clinical symptoms, and serum thyroxine and TRAb underpinned diagnoses. The source material was blood. The clonotype comes from a woman in her 30s with Graves' hyperthyroidism that later progressed to Graves' ophthalmopathy. The chain couples TRBV10-3 to TRBJ1-1, with unresolved D. Here the CDR3 DNA reads TGTGCCATCAGTGAAATGGGGAACACTGAAGCTTTCTTT. Translating gives CAISEMGNTEAFF.